The clone carrying this T cell receptor beta chain showed up just once. Trimming cost V 4 bases and J 1 base, with 14 bases left between them. The CDR3 contains 16 residues. The germline CDR1 and CDR2 sequences are MNHNS and SASEGT. The data belong to a study of CD8 T cells in Susac syndrome. With random hexamers, reverse transcription was performed on about 0.45 to 1 ug of RNA. TCRdb redid the calling of the immunoSEQ multiplex PCR reads with MiXCR, one entry per CDR3 protein. The data contain some 110,000 distinct CDR3 sequences, approximately 95% of them singletons. The receptor was derived from a human donor with multiple sclerosis. The genes are TRBV6-1 and TRBJ1-5, with D hard to call. Source material: CD8+ T cells from PBMCs. The CDR3 sequence is CASSARGFASNQPQHF. The CDR3 DNA is TGTGCCAGCAGTGCTAGAGGGTTTGCAAGCAATCAGCCCCAGCATTTT.